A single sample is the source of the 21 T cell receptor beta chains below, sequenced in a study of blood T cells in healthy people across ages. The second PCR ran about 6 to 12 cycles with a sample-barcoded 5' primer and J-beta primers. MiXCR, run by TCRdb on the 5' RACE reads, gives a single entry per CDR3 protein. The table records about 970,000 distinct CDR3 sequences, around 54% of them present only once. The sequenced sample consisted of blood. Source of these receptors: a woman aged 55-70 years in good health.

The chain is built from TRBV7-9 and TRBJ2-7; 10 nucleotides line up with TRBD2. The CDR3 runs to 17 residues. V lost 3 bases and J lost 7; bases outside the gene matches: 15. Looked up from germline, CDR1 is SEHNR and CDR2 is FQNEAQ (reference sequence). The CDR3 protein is CASSLRLAGRPYNEQYF. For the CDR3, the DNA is TGTGCCAGCAGCTTGAGACTAGCGGGCAGACCCTACAATGAGCAGTACTTC. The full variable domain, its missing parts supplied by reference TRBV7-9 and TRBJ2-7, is DTGVSQNPRHKITKRGQNVTFRCDPISEHNRLYWYRQTLGQGPEFLTYFQNEAQLEKSRLLSDRFSAERPKGSFSTLEIQRTEQGDSAMYLCASSLRLAGRPYNEQYFGPGTRLTVT.

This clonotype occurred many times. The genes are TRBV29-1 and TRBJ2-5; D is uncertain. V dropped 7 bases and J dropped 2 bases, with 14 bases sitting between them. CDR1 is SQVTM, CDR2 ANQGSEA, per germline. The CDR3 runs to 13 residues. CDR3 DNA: TGCAGCGCACGCAACACCCCTCAAGAGACCCAGTACTTC. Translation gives CSARNTPQETQYF.

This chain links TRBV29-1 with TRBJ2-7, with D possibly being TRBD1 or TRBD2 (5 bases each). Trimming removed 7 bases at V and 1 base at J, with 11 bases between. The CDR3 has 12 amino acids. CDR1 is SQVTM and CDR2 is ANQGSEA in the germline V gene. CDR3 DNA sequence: TGCAGCGCCGGGGACCAGTCCTACGAGCAGTACTTC. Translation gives CSAGDQSYEQYF.

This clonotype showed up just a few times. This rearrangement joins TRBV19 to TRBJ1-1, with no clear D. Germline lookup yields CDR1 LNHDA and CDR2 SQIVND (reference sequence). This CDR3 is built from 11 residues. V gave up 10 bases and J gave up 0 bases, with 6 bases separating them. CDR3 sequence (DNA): TGTGCCATTAGCATGAACACTGAAGCTTTCTTT. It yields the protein CAISMNTEAFF.

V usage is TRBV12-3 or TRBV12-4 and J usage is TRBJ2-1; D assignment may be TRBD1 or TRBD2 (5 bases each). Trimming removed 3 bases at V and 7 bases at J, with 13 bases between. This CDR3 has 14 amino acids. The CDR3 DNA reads TGTGCCAGCAGTTTCACAGGAGGAGCGAATGAGCAGTTCTTC. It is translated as CASSFTGGANEQFF.

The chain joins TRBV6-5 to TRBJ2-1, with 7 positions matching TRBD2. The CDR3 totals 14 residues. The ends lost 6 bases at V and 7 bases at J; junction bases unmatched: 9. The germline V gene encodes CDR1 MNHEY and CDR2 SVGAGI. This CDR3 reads CASSQGGRTNEQFF. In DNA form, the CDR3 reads TGTGCCAGCAGCCAGGGCGGGAGAACGAATGAGCAGTTCTTC.

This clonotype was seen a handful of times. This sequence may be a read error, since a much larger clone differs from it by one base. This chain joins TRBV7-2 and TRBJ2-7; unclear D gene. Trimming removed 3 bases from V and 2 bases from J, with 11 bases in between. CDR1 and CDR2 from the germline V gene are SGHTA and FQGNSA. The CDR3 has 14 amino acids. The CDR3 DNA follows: TGTGCCAGCAGCTTTGCCGCGCGCGCCTACGAGCAGTACTTC. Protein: CASSFAARAYEQYF.

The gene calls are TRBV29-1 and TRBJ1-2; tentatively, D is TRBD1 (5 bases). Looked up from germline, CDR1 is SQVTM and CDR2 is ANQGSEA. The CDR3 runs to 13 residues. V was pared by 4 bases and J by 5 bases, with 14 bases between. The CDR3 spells CSVGGGSLYGYTF. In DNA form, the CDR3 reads TGCAGCGTTGGGGGGGGGTCGCTTTATGGCTACACCTTC.

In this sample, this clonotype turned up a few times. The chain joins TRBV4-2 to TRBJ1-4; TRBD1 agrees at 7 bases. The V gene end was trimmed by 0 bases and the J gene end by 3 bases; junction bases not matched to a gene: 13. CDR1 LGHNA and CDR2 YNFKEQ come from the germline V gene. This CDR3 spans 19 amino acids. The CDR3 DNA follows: TGTGCCAGCAGCCAAGAGGTAGTAGGGGGCGATCGAGCTAATGAAAAACTGTTTTTT. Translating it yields CASSQEVVGGDRANEKLFF.

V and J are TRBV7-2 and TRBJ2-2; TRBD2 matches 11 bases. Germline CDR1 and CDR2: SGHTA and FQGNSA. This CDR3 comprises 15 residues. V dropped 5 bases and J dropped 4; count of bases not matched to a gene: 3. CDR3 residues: CASSDSGRGTGELFF. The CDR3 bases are TGTGCCAGCAGCGATAGCGGGAGGGGCACCGGGGAGCTGTTTTTT.

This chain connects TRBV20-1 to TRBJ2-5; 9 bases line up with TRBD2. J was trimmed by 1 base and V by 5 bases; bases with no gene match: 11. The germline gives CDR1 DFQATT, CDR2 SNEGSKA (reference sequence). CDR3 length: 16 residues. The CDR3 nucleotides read TGCAGTGCTCCCCCTACTGGCGGGAGGGTCCAAGAGACCCAGTACTTC. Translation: CSAPPTGGRVQETQYF.

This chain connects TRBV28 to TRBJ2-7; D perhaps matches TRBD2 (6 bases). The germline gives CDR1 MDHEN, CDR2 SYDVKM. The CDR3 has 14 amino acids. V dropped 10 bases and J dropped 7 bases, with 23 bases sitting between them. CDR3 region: CATLIAGLFNEQYF. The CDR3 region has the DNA TGTGCCACCCTCATTGCGGGACTCTTCAATGAGCAGTACTTC.

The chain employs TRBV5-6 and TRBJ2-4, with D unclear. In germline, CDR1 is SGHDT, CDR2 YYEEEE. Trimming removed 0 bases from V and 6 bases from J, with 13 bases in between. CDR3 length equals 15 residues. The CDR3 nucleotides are TGTGCCAGCAGCTTGGCTACTCCGGACCCAAACATTCAGTACTTC. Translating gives CASSLATPDPNIQYF.

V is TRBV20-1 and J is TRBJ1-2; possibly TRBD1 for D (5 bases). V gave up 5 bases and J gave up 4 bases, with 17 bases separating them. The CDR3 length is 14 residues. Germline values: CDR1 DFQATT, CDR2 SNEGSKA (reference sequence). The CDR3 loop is CSAARGELGYGYTF. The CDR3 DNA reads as TGCAGTGCTGCTAGGGGCGAATTGGGCTATGGCTACACCTTC.

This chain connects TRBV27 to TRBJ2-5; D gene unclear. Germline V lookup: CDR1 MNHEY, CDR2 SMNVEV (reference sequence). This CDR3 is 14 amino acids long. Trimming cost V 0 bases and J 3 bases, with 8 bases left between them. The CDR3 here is CASSLSRGKETQYF. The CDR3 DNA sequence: TGTGCCAGCAGTTTATCGAGAGGAAAAGAGACCCAGTACTTC.

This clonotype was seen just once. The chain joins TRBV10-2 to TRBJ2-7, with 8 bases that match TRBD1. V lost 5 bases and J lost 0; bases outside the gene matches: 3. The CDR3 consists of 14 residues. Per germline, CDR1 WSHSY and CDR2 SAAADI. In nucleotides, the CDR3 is TGCGCCAGCAGTATGGGACAGGTCTCCTACGAGCAGTACTTC. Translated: CASSMGQVSYEQYF.

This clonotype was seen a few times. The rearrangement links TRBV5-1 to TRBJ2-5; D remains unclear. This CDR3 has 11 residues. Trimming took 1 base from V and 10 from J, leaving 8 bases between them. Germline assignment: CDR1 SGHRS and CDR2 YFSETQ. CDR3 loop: CASSLKQIQYF. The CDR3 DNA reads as TGCGCCAGCAGCTTGAAGCAGATCCAGTACTTC.

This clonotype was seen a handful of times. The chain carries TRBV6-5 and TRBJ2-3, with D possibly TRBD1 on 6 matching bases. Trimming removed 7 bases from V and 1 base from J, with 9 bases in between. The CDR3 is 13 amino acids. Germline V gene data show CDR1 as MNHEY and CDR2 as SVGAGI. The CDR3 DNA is TGTGCCAGCAAACGGACAGGCACAGATACGCAGTATTTT. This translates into CASKRTGTDTQYF.

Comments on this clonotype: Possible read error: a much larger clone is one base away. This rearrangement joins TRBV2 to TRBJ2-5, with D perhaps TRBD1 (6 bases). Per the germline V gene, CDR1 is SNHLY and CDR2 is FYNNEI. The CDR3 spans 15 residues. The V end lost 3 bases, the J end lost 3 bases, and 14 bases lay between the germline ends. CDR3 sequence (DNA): TGTGCCAGCAGTGAGGACAACAGGGTGAAAGAGACCCAGTACTTC. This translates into CASSEDNRVKETQYF.

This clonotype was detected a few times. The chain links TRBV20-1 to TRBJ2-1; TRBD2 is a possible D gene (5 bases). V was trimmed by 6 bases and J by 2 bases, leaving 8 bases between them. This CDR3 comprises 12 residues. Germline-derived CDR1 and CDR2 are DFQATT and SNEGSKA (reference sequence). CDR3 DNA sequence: TGCAGTGCGGGAGTCGCCTACAATGAGCAGTTCTTC. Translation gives CSAGVAYNEQFF.

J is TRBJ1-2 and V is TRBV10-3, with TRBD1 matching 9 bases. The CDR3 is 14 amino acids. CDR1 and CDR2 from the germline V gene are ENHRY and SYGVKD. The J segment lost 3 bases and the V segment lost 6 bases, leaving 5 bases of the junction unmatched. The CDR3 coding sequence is TGTGCCATCAGCTCGGGACAGGGTGACTATGGCTACACCTTC. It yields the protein CAISSGQGDYGYTF.